These 6 T cell receptor beta chains share one sample of origin, sequenced in a study of T cell responses to AZD1222 COVID-19 vaccine. Clones were sequenced by immunoSEQ multiplex PCR, and TCRdb holds only the in-frame ones, with some missing. Altogether some 170,000 clones are present, roughly 90% being singletons, with the ten largest covering approximately 1.8%. The sample here was peripheral blood, taken 28 days after the second AZD1222 dose. Source of these receptors: an adult who received the AZD1222 COVID-19 vaccine.

The chain uses TRBV11-2 and TRBJ1-4; tentatively, D is TRBD1 (6 bases). V lost 10 bases to trimming and J lost 3 bases, with 6 bases between them. From germline, CDR1 is SGHAT and CDR2 FQNNGV. The CDR3 spans 11 residues. In DNA, the CDR3 is TGTGCCACAGGGGCTAATGAAAAACTGTTTTTT. Translating gives CATGANEKLFF.

The V call is TRBV27, the J call TRBJ1-2, with 9 bases that match TRBD1. CDR1 MNHEY and CDR2 SMNVEV come from the germline V gene (reference sequence). V lost 6 bases, J lost 6 bases, and 8 bases stayed unmatched. This CDR3 region has 14 residues. The CDR3 region is CASRHAGTGNGYTF. The CDR3 DNA sequence: TGTGCCAGCAGACACGCCGGGACAGGGAATGGCTACACCTTC.

The CDR3 loop is CASRLRDSAYEQYF. The CDR3 nucleotides read TGTGCCAGCAGACTCCGGGACAGTGCCTACGAGCAGTACTTC. J is TRBJ2-7 and V is TRBV6-5; 7 bases map to TRBD1. The CDR3 is 14 residues long. Germline CDR1 reads MNHEY; CDR2 reads SVGAGI. V was pared by 6 bases and J by 2 bases, with 7 bases of the junction left unmatched.

The gene calls are TRBV5-6 and TRBJ2-6; no clear D. This CDR3 region has 16 residues. V lost 4 bases and J lost 0, with 11 bases in between. The V gene's germline CDR1 is SGHDT and CDR2 YYEEEE. The DNA for the CDR3 is TGTGCCAGCAGCGCGACACCAGTCTCTGGGGCCAACGTCCTGACTTTC. Amino acids: CASSATPVSGANVLTF.

The gene calls are TRBV6-5 and TRBJ1-2, with TRBD1 as a possible D gene (5 bases). The CDR3 is made up of 14 amino acids. Trimming left V 6 bases short and J 4 bases short, with 15 bases between. Germline assignment: CDR1 MNHEY and CDR2 SVGAGI. CDR3 residues: CASRPDRSTYGYTF. The DNA of the CDR3 is TGTGCCAGCAGACCCGACAGATCCACCTATGGCTACACCTTC.

The chain links TRBV3-1 (or the pseudogene TRBV3-2) to TRBJ2-7; 14 bases map to TRBD2. CDR1 is LGHDT and CDR2 is YNNKEL in the germline V gene (reference sequence). The V and J ends lost 5 bases and 6 bases, in that order; junction bases with no gene match: 6. This CDR3 spans 15 amino acids. CDR3 sequence (DNA): TGTGCCAGCAGCTTAGGGACTAGCGGGAGTGTCGAGCAGTACTTC. It is translated as CASSLGTSGSVEQYF.